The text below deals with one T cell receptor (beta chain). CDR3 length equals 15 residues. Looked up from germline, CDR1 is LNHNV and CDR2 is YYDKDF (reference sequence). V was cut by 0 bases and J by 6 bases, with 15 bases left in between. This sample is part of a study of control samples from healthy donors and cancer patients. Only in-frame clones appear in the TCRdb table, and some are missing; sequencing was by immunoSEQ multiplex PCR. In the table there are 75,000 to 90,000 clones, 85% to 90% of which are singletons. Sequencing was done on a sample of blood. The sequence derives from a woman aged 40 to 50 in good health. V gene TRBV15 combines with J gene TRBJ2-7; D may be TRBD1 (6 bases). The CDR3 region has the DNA TGTGCCACCAGCAGAGATTATGTAACAGGGCTCGAGCAGTACTTC. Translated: CATSRDYVTGLEQYF.